The T cell receptor beta chain described here comes from a study of vaccination effects on CD4 cells after COVID-19. Germline loops: CDR1 SGHNT, CDR2 YENEEA. Trimming took 5 bases from V and 5 from J, leaving 16 bases between them. CDR3 length: 15 residues. Note on this clone: Its antigen remains unknown.

With the ViraFEST assay, the study expanded antigen-specific CD4+ T cells using viral peptide pools, then sequenced them. CD4+ T cell isolation took place after about 11 days of culture. It was between March and December 2020 that the person had a SARS-CoV-2 infection confirmed by PCR. Repertoires were generated with immunoSEQ multiplex PCR, while TCRdb's copy carries only in-frame clones and drops some. The table has around 46,000 clones, 65% to 70% seen once; the top ten hold roughly 30%. The sequencing used CD4+ T cells from PBMCs cultured with a peptide pool, collected before COVID-19 vaccination. The source is a human donor who had a prior SARS-CoV-2 infection. V gene TRBV11-3 combines with J gene TRBJ2-1; D may be TRBD1 (5 bases). The CDR3 is CASSPGITLDNEQFF. CDR3 coding DNA: TGTGCCAGCAGCCCAGGGATCACCCTGGACAATGAGCAGTTCTTC.